The 21 T cell receptor beta chains reported below all come from one sample, sequenced in a study of blood T cell repertoires in COVID-19. Only in-frame clones appear in the TCRdb table, and some are missing; sequencing was by immunoSEQ multiplex PCR. The sample lists some 150,000 clones, 80% to 90% occurring once. The sample consisted of peripheral blood. The receptors derive from a woman between 50 and 59 years old with acute or convalescent COVID-19.

J is TRBJ2-5 and V is TRBV4-3, with TRBD2 matching over 9 bases. Germline trimming cut 0 bases from V and 1 base from J; bases unmatched to any gene: 3. This CDR3 is 16 amino acids long. CDR1 and CDR2 from the germline V gene are LGHNA and YSLEER. In DNA form, the CDR3 reads TGCGCCAGCAGCCAAGAAAGCGGGAGGCTCCAAGAGACCCAGTACTTC. Encoded protein: CASSQESGRLQETQYF.

The rearrangement links TRBV5-6 to TRBJ1-1, with TRBD1 matching over 8 bases. V lost 1 base and J lost 1; bases outside the gene matches: 3. CDR3 length: 15 amino acids. Per germline, CDR1 SGHDT and CDR2 YYEEEE. The CDR3 protein is CASSLKGQENTEAFF. The CDR3 nucleotides read TGTGCCAGCAGCTTGAAGGGACAGGAGAACACTGAAGCTTTCTTT.

The chain employs TRBV11-3 and TRBJ1-1, with D perhaps matching TRBD1 (6 bases). This CDR3 has 15 amino acids. CDR1 and CDR2 from the germline V gene are SGHNT and YENEEA. Trimming pared 0 bases from V and 2 bases from J, leaving 10 bases between. As DNA, the CDR3 is TGTGCCAGCAGCTTAGATGGGGGCGGAAACACTGAAGCTTTCTTT. This translates into CASSLDGGGNTEAFF.

V gene TRBV2 combines with J gene TRBJ1-3; TRBD1 might be the D (5 bases). V lost 4 bases to trimming and J lost 1 base, with 8 bases between them. The CDR3 runs 14 residues. CDR1 SNHLY and CDR2 FYNNEI come from the germline V gene. The CDR3 nucleotides are TGTGCCAGCAGTGCTCAGGGATCTGGAAACACCATATATTTT. It codes for CASSAQGSGNTIYF.

The table lists this clone with a few counts. V is TRBV11-3 and J is TRBJ2-5; 8 bases are shared with TRBD2. CDR1 is SGHNT and CDR2 is YENEEA in the germline V gene. The CDR3 sequence is 16 residues long. V dropped 5 bases and J dropped 4; count of bases not matched to a gene: 12. The CDR3 is CASSQRAGTRVETQYF. The CDR3 DNA reads TGTGCCAGCAGCCAAAGAGCCGGGACTAGGGTAGAGACCCAGTACTTC.

The chain joins TRBV18 to TRBJ2-2; D unresolved. The CDR3 is 14 amino acids. Trimming pared 2 bases from V and 0 bases from J, leaving 4 bases between. From germline, CDR1 is KGHSH and CDR2 LQKENI. The DNA of the CDR3 is TGTGCCAGCTCACCAACTCCGAACACCGGGGAGCTGTTTTTT. It specifies CASSPTPNTGELFF.

The V gene is TRBV18, the J gene TRBJ2-3; no clear D. CDR3 size: 13 residues. The germline V gene encodes CDR1 KGHSH and CDR2 LQKENI. V was shortened by 4 bases and J by 0 bases, with 5 bases between the two germline ends. This CDR3 is CASSLGSTDTQYF. DNA of the CDR3: TGTGCCAGCTCACTCGGGAGCACAGATACGCAGTATTTT.

The rearrangement uses TRBV15 and TRBJ1-3; no clear D. Germline assignment: CDR1 LNHNV and CDR2 YYDKDF (reference sequence). V was trimmed by 0 bases and J by 8 bases, leaving 14 bases between them. The CDR3 covers 15 residues. The CDR3 DNA is TGTGCCACCAGCAGAGATCACGAGTTGTCGGACACCATATATTTT. Residues: CATSRDHELSDTIYF.

This clone appeared once. The chain employs TRBV19 and TRBJ2-5, with TRBD1 identical over 8 bases. V dropped 3 bases and J dropped 6; count of bases not matched to a gene: 9. The CDR3 length is 15 residues. Germline V gene sequence: CDR1 LNHDA, CDR2 SQIVND (reference sequence). The CDR3 protein is CASSIPGTGQKTQYF. The CDR3 coding sequence is TGTGCCAGTAGTATCCCTGGGACAGGTCAAAAGACCCAGTACTTC.

The rearrangement links TRBV7-2 to TRBJ1-1, with D perhaps matching TRBD1 (6 bases). In germline, CDR1 is SGHTA, CDR2 FQGNSA. V dropped 3 bases and J dropped 0 bases, with 8 bases sitting between them. The CDR3 consists of 14 residues. The CDR3 here is CASSLTGMNTEAFF. The CDR3 coding sequence is TGTGCCAGCAGCTTGACAGGAATGAACACTGAAGCTTTCTTT.

The genes are TRBV30 and TRBJ2-1; no definite D call. The CDR3 extends over 13 amino acids. Germline V CDR1 and CDR2: GTSNPN, SVGIG (reference sequence). Trimming took 2 bases from V and 6 from J, leaving 11 bases between them. CDR3 sequence reads: CAWSILPPNEQFF. CDR3 DNA sequence: TGTGCCTGGAGTATACTTCCCCCCAATGAGCAGTTCTTC. The full variable domain, its missing parts supplied by reference TRBV30 and TRBJ2-1, is SQTIHQWPATLVQPVGSPLSLECTVEGTSNPNLYWYRQAAGRGLQLLFYSVGIGQISSEVPQNLSASRPQDRQFILSSKKLLLSDSGFYLCAWSILPPNEQFFGPGTRLTVL.

The chain links TRBV19 to TRBJ1-5, with 9 bases matching TRBD1. The CDR3 contains 13 residues. CDR1 and CDR2 (germline): LNHDA, SQIVND (reference sequence). J lost 12 bases, V lost 0 bases, and 3 bases had no gene match. CDR3 sequence: CASSIERTGVQHF. The CDR3 bases are TGTGCCAGTAGTATAGAGAGGACAGGGGTCCAGCATTTT.

This rearrangement joins TRBV5-1 to TRBJ2-7, with D perhaps TRBD1 (5 bases). The CDR3 consists of 15 residues. From germline, CDR1 is SGHRS and CDR2 YFSETQ. V dropped 4 bases and J dropped 6 bases, with 20 bases sitting between them. The CDR3: CASSALQGAEGEQYF. CDR3 DNA sequence: TGCGCCAGCAGCGCCCTACAAGGGGCGGAAGGCGAGCAGTACTTC.

The chain couples TRBV6-5 to TRBJ1-6, with 8 positions matching TRBD1. J gave up 8 bases and V 5 bases, and 8 bases lay outside the gene matches. Germline CDR1 MNHEY, CDR2 SVGAGI. CDR3 length: 15 amino acids. CDR3 sequence (DNA): TGTGCCAGCAGTATCTCCGGGACAGGTGATTCACCCCTCCACTTT. As protein: CASSISGTGDSPLHF.

The chain combines TRBV19 with TRBJ2-7; 8 bases align to TRBD1. The CDR3 runs 13 residues. V lost 3 bases, J lost 5 bases, and 3 bases stayed unmatched. Germline V gives CDR1 LNHDA, CDR2 SQIVND (reference sequence). The CDR3 coding sequence is TGTGCCAGTAGTATTTGGACAGGGAACGAGCAGTACTTC. This codes for CASSIWTGNEQYF.

V usage is TRBV4-3 and J usage is TRBJ1-1, with TRBD1 as a possible D gene (5 bases). This CDR3 has 15 residues. CDR1 and CDR2 (germline): LGHNA, YSLEER. V was shortened by 0 bases and J by 0 bases, with 8 bases between the two germline ends. The CDR3 reads CASSQEAGMNTEAFF. CDR3 DNA: TGCGCCAGCAGCCAAGAGGCAGGGATGAACACTGAAGCTTTCTTT.

The V call is TRBV7-9, the J call TRBJ2-3, with a tentative D call TRBD1 (5 bases). Germline CDR1 is SEHNR and CDR2 is FQNEAQ (reference sequence). The CDR3 spans 14 residues. Trimming left V 8 bases short and J 1 base short, with 13 bases between. The CDR3 DNA reads TGTGCCAGCTACCTAGGGGAAGGCACAGATACGCAGTATTTT. Encoded protein: CASYLGEGTDTQYF.

The DNA of the CDR3 is TGTGCCAGCAGGAAGGGACAAGCCAGAAACACCATATATTTT. Translated, it gives CASRKGQARNTIYF. The rearrangement joins TRBV2 to TRBJ1-3; D may be TRBD1 (6 bases). Germline CDR1 SNHLY, CDR2 FYNNEI. The CDR3 consists of 14 residues. Trimming removed 6 bases at V and 5 bases at J, with 14 bases between.

The gene calls are TRBV10-3 and TRBJ1-2; 9 bases fit TRBD1. The CDR3 contains 15 residues. The V segment lost 7 bases and the J segment 5 bases; nucleotides outside the gene matches: 11. Germline-derived CDR1 and CDR2 are ENHRY and SYGVKD. CDR3 DNA sequence: TGTGCCATCAATGAACAGGGGGCGCGTGGATATGGCTACACCTTC. Amino acid sequence: CAINEQGARGYGYTF.

The chain has TRBV18 and TRBJ1-1, with 9 bases lining up with TRBD1. The V gene end was trimmed by 8 bases and the J gene end by 7 bases; junction bases not matched to a gene: 8. The germline V gene encodes CDR1 KGHSH and CDR2 LQKENI. The CDR3 contains 13 residues. The CDR3 loop is CASSQGQGDEAFF. In nucleotides, the CDR3 is TGTGCCAGCAGTCAGGGACAGGGCGATGAAGCTTTCTTT. The whole variable domain, filled in from reference TRBV18 and TRBJ1-1, reads NAGVMQNPRHLVRRRGQEARLRCSPMKGHSHVYWYRQLPEEGLKFMVYLQKENIIDESGMPKERFSAEFPKEGPSILRIQQVVRGDSAAYFCASSQGQGDEAFFGQGTRLTVV.

The chain joins TRBV19 to TRBJ1-6; no reliable D call. The germline gives CDR1 LNHDA, CDR2 SQIVND (reference sequence). This CDR3 spans 13 amino acids. With 5 bases removed from V and 10 bases from J, the gap between germline ends came to 12 bases. The CDR3 loop reads CASSGASRSPLHF. CDR3 DNA sequence: TGTGCCAGTAGTGGCGCCTCGCGGTCACCCCTCCACTTT.